This T cell receptor (beta chain) was observed in a study of cytomegalovirus exposure and HLA in healthy donors. General study points: Presence/absence analyses took donor sequencing depth as roughly uniform.

Looked up from germline, CDR1 is SGHDT and CDR2 is YYEEEE. Trimming left V 1 base short and J 0 bases short, with 10 bases between. The CDR3 covers 15 residues. The study ran its PCR with 60 Vbeta and 13 Jbeta primers. Only in-frame clones appear in the TCRdb table, and some are missing; sequencing was by immunoSEQ multiplex PCR. The repertoire holds 140,000 or so clones, with more than 60% as singletons. Details on this clone: Its antigen remains unknown.

The chain carries TRBV5-6 and TRBJ1-1; D is unclear. Sequencing used PBMCs. The clonotype was recovered from a male donor in good health and CMV-seronegative. In nucleotides, the CDR3 is TGTGCCAGCAGCTTGATGTTAACATTGAACACTGAAGCTTTCTTT. It is translated as CASSLMLTLNTEAFF.